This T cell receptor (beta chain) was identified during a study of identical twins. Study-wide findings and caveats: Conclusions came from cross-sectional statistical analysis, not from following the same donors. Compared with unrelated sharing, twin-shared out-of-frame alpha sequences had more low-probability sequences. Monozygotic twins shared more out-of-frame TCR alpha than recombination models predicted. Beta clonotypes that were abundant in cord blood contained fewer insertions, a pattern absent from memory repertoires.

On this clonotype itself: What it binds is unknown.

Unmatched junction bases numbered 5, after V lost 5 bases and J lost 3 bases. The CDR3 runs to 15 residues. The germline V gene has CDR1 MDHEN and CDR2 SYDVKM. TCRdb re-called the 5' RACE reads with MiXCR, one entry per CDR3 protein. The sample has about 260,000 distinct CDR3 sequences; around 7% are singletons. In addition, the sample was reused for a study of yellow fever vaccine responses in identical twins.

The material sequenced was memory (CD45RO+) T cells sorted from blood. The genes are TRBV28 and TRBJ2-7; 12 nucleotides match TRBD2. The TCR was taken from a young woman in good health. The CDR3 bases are TGTGCCAGCAGTATGACTAGCGGGAGTTACTACGAGCAGTACTTC. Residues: CASSMTSGSYYEQYF.